The 29 T cell receptor beta chains listed next were all sequenced from one sample in a study of cytomegalovirus exposure and HLA in healthy donors (TCRdb year 2017). Library preparation employed the immunoSEQ multiplex PCR assay. The multiplex PCR relied on a mix of 60 forward primers for TCR Vbeta segments and 13 reverse primers for TCR Jbeta segments. Not all clones reach the TCRdb copy of this immuneACCESS table, which keeps in-frame sequences only. Checked studies attribute under half of the gap to unresolved V genes and leave the rest unexplained. Present in this sample are almost 200,000 clones, 79% of which were seen just once. The ten largest make up about 4.6% of the sample. Sample: PBMCs. The receptors stem from a woman in her 30s in good health and CMV-seropositive.

The genes are TRBV30 and TRBJ1-1, with D possibly being TRBD1 (5 bases). CDR3 length: 12 amino acids. The germline gives CDR1 GTSNPN, CDR2 SVGIG (reference sequence). Trimming left V 0 bases short and J 5 bases short, with 7 bases between. The DNA of the CDR3 is TGTGCCTGGAGTGTAGGGGTGACTGAAGCTTTCTTT. Protein sequence: CAWSVGVTEAFF.

CDR3 DNA sequence: TGTGCCAGTAGTATTGGAGGGGGCGCCTGGGGCTATGGCTACACCTTC. Its protein product is CASSIGGGAWGYGYTF. The chain has TRBV19 and TRBJ1-2, with TRBD1 identical over 7 bases. CDR3 size: 16 residues. V trimming: 3 bases; J trimming: 4 bases; junction bases outside the gene matches: 11. Per germline, CDR1 LNHDA and CDR2 SQIVND (reference sequence).

The chain recombines TRBV5-4 with TRBJ2-5; a weak D match, TRBD2 (5 bases). This CDR3 contains 16 residues. V was trimmed by 4 bases and J by 0 bases, leaving 16 bases between them. Per germline, CDR1 SGHNT and CDR2 YYREEE (reference sequence). CDR3 protein: CASSPGEGRHQETQYF. The CDR3 DNA reads as TGTGCCAGCAGCCCTGGTGAGGGCCGACACCAAGAGACCCAGTACTTC.

The chain uses TRBV15 and TRBJ1-2; tentatively, D is TRBD1 (5 bases). Germline CDR1 LNHNV, CDR2 YYDKDF (reference sequence). The CDR3 is made up of 15 amino acids. The V and J ends lost 5 bases and 2 bases respectively, with 15 bases between them. CDR3 DNA: TGTGCCACCAGCGCCCGGGAGACAGAGAACTATGGCTACACCTTC. Residues: CATSARETENYGYTF. Looking up the rest from reference TRBV15 and TRBJ1-2 gives the full variable domain: DAMVIQNPRYQVTQFGKPVTLSCSQTLNHNVMYWYQQKSSQAPKLLFHYYDKDFNNEADTPDNFQSRRPNTSFCFLDIRSPGLGDTAMYLCATSARETENYGYTFGSGTRLTVV.

The gene calls are TRBV11-2 and TRBJ2-5; weak D call: TRBD1 (5 bases). Germline CDR1 reads SGHAT; CDR2 reads FQNNGV. V lost 3 bases, J lost 0 bases, and 8 bases lay in between. This CDR3 has 14 residues. Written as DNA, the CDR3 is TGTGCCAGCAGCTTTTCAGGGTACCAAGAGACCCAGTACTTC. Translation: CASSFSGYQETQYF.

This clone was counted only a few times. The V and J genes are TRBV6-4 and TRBJ2-3; the match to TRBD2 covers 9 bases. Germline V gene lookup returns CDR1 MRHNA and CDR2 SNTAGT. Unmatched junction bases numbered 10, after V lost 8 bases and J lost 1 base. This CDR3 has 16 amino acids. The CDR3 loop is CASPSEGLARTDTQYF. The DNA of the CDR3 is TGTGCCAGCCCCTCTGAGGGACTAGCTCGCACAGATACGCAGTATTTT.

This clone has more than one count but fewer than ten. This chain's CDR3 is CASSEESPRGLSQHF. CDR3 DNA: TGTGCCAGCAGTGAGGAGAGCCCCCGGGGGTTGTCCCAGCATTTT. The genes are TRBV2 and TRBJ1-5; tentatively, D is TRBD1 (5 bases). From germline, CDR1 is SNHLY and CDR2 FYNNEI. This CDR3 comprises 15 residues. The V gene lost 3 bases and the J gene lost 11 bases, with 20 bases spanning the gap.

This rearrangement joins TRBV5-6 to TRBJ2-7; a weak D match, TRBD1 (5 bases). V shed 2 bases and J shed 4 bases, with 7 bases lying between them. Per germline, CDR1 SGHDT and CDR2 YYEEEE. The CDR3 is 12 amino acids. In DNA, the CDR3 is TGTGCCAGCAGCTTACAGGCATACGAGCAGTACTTC. As protein: CASSLQAYEQYF.

A single count supports this clone. V gene TRBV30 combines with J gene TRBJ1-2; 10 bases match TRBD1. Germline V gives CDR1 GTSNPN, CDR2 SVGIG (reference sequence). The V segment lost 2 bases and the J segment 2 bases; nucleotides outside the gene matches: 5. There are 15 residues in the CDR3. The CDR3 nucleotides are TGTGCCTGGAGTCCCCGGACAGGGGGAAACTATGGCTACACCTTC. This sequence encodes CAWSPRTGGNYGYTF.

The chain combines TRBV6-1 with TRBJ1-1, with TRBD1 as a possible D gene (6 bases). V lost 1 base, J lost 3 bases, and 27 bases lay in between. CDR1 is MNHNS, CDR2 SASEGT, per germline. The CDR3 is made up of 20 amino acids. Written as DNA, the CDR3 is TGTGCCAGCAGTGAAGGGGGCGAGCCCGGGACACGGAGAAAGGACACTGAAGCTTTCTTT. It yields the protein CASSEGGEPGTRRKDTEAFF.

CDR3 nucleotide sequence: TGTGCCAGCAGTCCCCCGGGACTAGTCGGCGAGCAGTACTTC. This encodes CASSPPGLVGEQYF. This sequence joins TRBV6-5 and TRBJ2-7, with TRBD2 matching 8 bases. Trimming cost V 5 bases and J 6 bases; bases outside gene matches: 9. The CDR3 runs 14 residues. Germline CDR1 and CDR2: MNHEY and SVGAGI.

The chain combines TRBV25-1 with TRBJ2-1; D is possibly TRBD1 (6 bases). Trimming left V 2 bases short and J 11 bases short, with 10 bases between. The CDR3 has 12 amino acids. CDR1 MGHDK and CDR2 SYGVNS come from the germline V gene. The DNA for the CDR3 is TGTGCCAGCAGTGAAGGGACATCTCAGCAGTTCTTC. Protein product: CASSEGTSQQFF.

The CDR3 DNA is TGTGCCATCAGTAACACTCCCGGGACAGGGGCCTATGGCTACACCTTC. Its protein is CAISNTPGTGAYGYTF. The V and J genes are TRBV10-3 and TRBJ1-2, with TRBD1 identical over 10 bases. V lost 5 bases, J lost 4 bases, and 10 bases stayed unmatched. CDR3 length equals 16 residues. Germline V gives CDR1 ENHRY, CDR2 SYGVKD.

J is TRBJ2-5 and V is TRBV5-1; 10 bases line up with TRBD2. Germline V gene sequence: CDR1 SGHRS, CDR2 YFSETQ. The CDR3 spans 14 residues. V trimming: 5 bases; J trimming: 4 bases; junction bases outside the gene matches: 5. CDR3 amino acids: CASRLAGGPETQYF. The CDR3 DNA reads TGCGCCAGCAGGTTAGCGGGAGGCCCAGAGACCCAGTACTTC.

This clone was seen a few times. The chain links TRBV4-1 to TRBJ2-6; D perhaps matches TRBD2 (5 bases). The germline V gene encodes CDR1 MGHRA and CDR2 YSYEKL. The CDR3 length is 17 residues. Trimming left V 3 bases short and J 5 bases short, with 17 bases between. This chain's CDR3 is CASSHSSSGSWANVLTF. CDR3 DNA: TGCGCCAGCAGCCACAGTTCGTCGGGGAGCTGGGCCAACGTCCTGACTTTC.

The chain recombines TRBV7-2 with TRBJ1-5, with TRBD1 matching 7 bases. The CDR3 has 15 residues. V trimming: 5 bases; J trimming: 0 bases; junction bases outside the gene matches: 4. Looked up from germline, CDR1 is SGHTA and CDR2 is FQGNSA. The CDR3 coding sequence is TGTGCCAGCAGCCTGGACAGGCATAGCAATCAGCCCCAGCATTTT. Protein sequence: CASSLDRHSNQPQHF.

The rearrangement joins TRBV4-3 to TRBJ1-1; D may be TRBD1 (6 bases). This CDR3 is built from 15 residues. V was cut by 0 bases and J by 3 bases, with 11 bases left in between. Germline V gives CDR1 LGHNA, CDR2 YSLEER. The CDR3 DNA sequence: TGCGCCAGCAGCCAAGACCCCGGGACACACACTGAAGCTTTCTTT. As protein: CASSQDPGTHTEAFF.

The gene calls are TRBV6-5 and TRBJ2-4; D unresolved. V was cut by 6 bases and J by 6 bases, with 9 bases left in between. Germline V gene sequence: CDR1 MNHEY, CDR2 SVGAGI. The CDR3 has 12 amino acids. The CDR3 bases are TGTGCCAGCAGCCCTGGAGTAAACATTCAGTACTTC. Residues: CASSPGVNIQYF.

This chain connects TRBV10-3 to TRBJ2-3; 9 bases are a match to TRBD2. Germline-derived CDR1 and CDR2 are ENHRY and SYGVKD. The CDR3 runs 15 residues. J lost 2 bases, V lost 8 bases, and 8 bases had no gene match. The CDR3 bases are TGTGCCATCGGTCCAGCGGGAGGTCCCACAGATACGCAGTATTTT. This codes for CAIGPAGGPTDTQYF.

V and J are TRBV5-1 and TRBJ1-4, with 8 nucleotides matching TRBD1. Germline CDR1 reads SGHRS; CDR2 reads YFSETQ. V shed 1 base and J 3 bases; nucleotides not matched to a gene: 2. This CDR3 has 15 amino acids. This CDR3 reads CASSLQGAPNEKLFF. CDR3 nucleotides: TGCGCCAGCAGCTTGCAGGGGGCCCCTAATGAAAAACTGTTTTTT.

This rearrangement joins TRBV4-3 to TRBJ2-5, with 11 bases lining up with TRBD2. The germline V gene has CDR1 LGHNA and CDR2 YSLEER. The CDR3 length is 15 residues. After removal of 1 base from V and 4 bases from J, the junction contained 2 bases not matched to a gene. CDR3 sequence (DNA): TGCGCCAGCAGCCAAGGCCTAGCGGGGGGAGAGACCCAGTACTTC. Its translation is CASSQGLAGGETQYF.

The CDR3 sequence is CASSDFASGKSSYNEQFF. The CDR3 DNA follows: TGTGCCAGCAGTGATTTCGCTAGCGGGAAGAGCTCCTACAATGAGCAGTTCTTC. This sequence joins TRBV2 and TRBJ2-1; TRBD2 matches at 9 bases. The CDR3 extends over 18 amino acids. Germline loops: CDR1 SNHLY, CDR2 FYNNEI. V lost 3 bases and J lost 0; bases outside the gene matches: 9.

V is TRBV7-2 and J is TRBJ1-1; weak D call: TRBD1 (6 bases). The ends were cut back, 5 bases at V and 4 bases at J, with 14 bases in the middle. The germline V gene encodes CDR1 SGHTA and CDR2 FQGNSA. The CDR3 is 14 residues long. CDR3 DNA sequence: TGTGCCAGCAGCGCCCAGGGGTCCGTCACTGAAGCTTTCTTT. This encodes CASSAQGSVTEAFF.

J is TRBJ1-1 and V is TRBV5-1; 7 nucleotides match TRBD1. V lost 4 bases to trimming and J lost 7 bases; unmatched junction nucleotides: 7. Germline values: CDR1 SGHRS, CDR2 YFSETQ. CDR3 length: 13 amino acids. As DNA, the CDR3 is TGCGCCAGCAGCCCACAGGGGCTAGGTGAAGCTTTCTTT. Protein sequence: CASSPQGLGEAFF.

CDR3 DNA sequence: TGTGCCAGCAGCGCGCGGACAGGACCGAGTGCACATTCACCCCTCCACTTT. As protein: CASSARTGPSAHSPLHF. The genes are TRBV9 and TRBJ1-6; 7 bases match TRBD1. This CDR3 contains 17 residues. Germline loops: CDR1 SGDLS, CDR2 YYNGEE. After removal of 3 bases from V and 8 bases from J, the junction contained 14 bases not matched to a gene.

The gene calls are TRBV28 and TRBJ2-7, with TRBD1 matching over 8 bases. The J segment lost 0 bases and the V segment lost 6 bases, leaving 16 bases of the junction unmatched. Per the germline V gene, CDR1 is MDHEN and CDR2 is SYDVKM. The CDR3 totals 18 residues. The CDR3 protein is CASSSRTGKQRGSYEQYF. CDR3 coding DNA: TGTGCCAGCAGCTCTCGGACAGGGAAGCAAAGAGGCTCCTACGAGCAGTACTTC.

The table lists this clone with a few counts. CDR3 nucleotide sequence: TGTGCCAGTAGTATAGGCAGATTGGAGTTCTTC. It specifies CASSIGRLEFF. V and J are TRBV19 and TRBJ2-1; D unclear. The CDR3 sequence is 11 residues long. Trimming removed 1 base from V and 14 bases from J, with 9 bases in between. Germline V gene sequence: CDR1 LNHDA, CDR2 SQIVND (reference sequence).

The CDR3 bases are TGTGCCAGTAGTGCCCCGGGACAGGCGCTCCCTAATGAAAAACTGTTTTTT. Translation: CASSAPGQALPNEKLFF. The chain carries TRBV19 and TRBJ1-4; TRBD1 matches 8 bases. This CDR3 is built from 17 residues. V gave up 5 bases and J gave up 3 bases; unmatched junction bases: 11. CDR1 and CDR2 (germline): LNHDA, SQIVND (reference sequence).

This chain links TRBV5-1 with TRBJ2-1, with TRBD2 matching over 11 bases. CDR3 length: 16 residues. In germline, CDR1 is SGHRS, CDR2 YFSETQ. V was clipped by 0 bases and J by 4 bases; unmatched bases: 3. This chain's CDR3 is CASSLASGGRYNEQFF. The CDR3 DNA sequence: TGCGCCAGCAGCTTGGCTAGCGGGGGGAGATACAATGAGCAGTTCTTC.